The rows below give T cell receptor beta chains drawn from one sample of a study of CD4 T cells in relation to SARS-CoV-2 and coronaviruses. Only in-frame clones appear in the TCRdb table, and some are missing; sequencing was by immunoSEQ multiplex PCR. Of roughly 24,000 clones detected, more than 75% appear once; the ten largest clones hold approximately 15%. For these receptors, no antigen is known. The sequenced sample consisted of CD4+ T cells from PBMCs, cultured in vitro. The receptors were gathered from a human donor in good health. CDR3s leave out the opening cysteine and the closing phenylalanine or tryptophan.

>TRBJ1-4|TRBV5-1
ASSEGAGNEKLF
>TRBJ2-3|TRBV6-6
ASTDLPHTQY
>TRBJ2-7|TRBV25-1
ASTSPGTEDEQY
>TRBJ1-4|TRBV4-1
ASSQIVSAGGTEKLF
>TRBJ2-5|TRBV19
ASSTSRQGGGETQY
>TRBJ2-5|TRBV7-3
ASSLGAGGTWETQY
>TRBJ1-4|TRBV7-9
ASSFGQGGEKLF
>TRBJ2-3|TRBV5-6
ASSRGGSWLDTQY
>TRBJ2-5|TRBV23-1
ASSQEEGLAGGPATQY
>TRBJ1-2|TRBV30
AWSLGFLYGYT
>TRBJ1-2|TRBV19
ASSQGQRGGYT
>TRBJ2-1|TRBV6-5
ASGPIGDSYNEQF
>TRBJ1-6|TRBV5-1
ASSLGQRSPLH
>TRBJ1-1|TRBV5-8
ASSLSGEAF
>TRBJ2-5|TRBV11-2
ASSPEAGETQY
>TRBJ1-1|TRBV2
ASNRDSGTEAF
>TRBJ2-3|TRBV20-1
SASSPEVRGLAGDTQY
>TRBJ2-4|TRBV19
ASSIAGGQNIQY
>TRBJ2-2|TRBV18
ASSPLGASGGTGELF
>TRBJ2-6|TRBV3-1/TRBV3-2
ASSPRPSGANVLT
>TRBJ2-5|TRBV28
ASSSPRGQETQY
>TRBJ2-6|TRBV19
ASSTTGDWANVLT
>TRBJ2-2|TRBV5-5
ASTVTSGNTGELF
>TRBJ2-2|TRBV5-1
ASSAHNRDTGELF
>TRBJ1-6|TRBV28
ASSLGTRNSPLH
>TRBJ1-2|TRBV24-1
ATEKGQGAGGYT
>TRBJ2-1|TRBV4-1
ASSQDSVARTTYNEQF
>TRBJ2-5|TRBV29-1
SVSSDKEGRRETQY
>TRBJ1-1|TRBV14
ASSQYTEAF
>TRBJ2-2|TRBV6-1
ASSEQQWGQGELF
>TRBJ1-2|TRBV19
ASSMGAPTGTGYT
>TRBJ1-1|TRBV9
ASSVGVGNTEAF
>TRBJ2-1|TRBV7-3
ASSLVGLDNEQF
>TRBJ2-6|TRBV6-4
ASSDDNSGANVLT
>TRBJ2-7|TRBV7-9
ASSLQDEQY
>TRBJ1-1|TRBV12-3/TRBV12-4
ASTMGPNTEAF
>TRBJ1-1|TRBV19
ASSVQGPTEAF
>TRBJ1-2|TRBV4-1
ASSSLGRLDGYT
>TRBJ1-5|TRBV10-3
AISEPGLNNQPQH
>TRBJ2-7|TRBV23-1
ASSSPRNPYEQY
>TRBJ2-2|TRBV21-1
ASSKKKREGNTGELF
>TRBJ2-5|TRBV6-1
ASSTREGRETQY
>TRBJ1-5|TRBV7-8
ASSSGQRQPQH
>TRBJ1-2|TRBV11-2
ASSLDSSGTGAGGYT
>TRBJ2-5|TRBV7-9
ASSSHRGRRETQY
>TRBJ1-1|TRBV27
ASRWDARNTEAF
>TRBJ1-1|TRBV19
ASSERGENEAF
>TRBJ1-3|TRBV2
ASSTNGNTIY
>TRBJ2-2|TRBV7-2
ASSIYQPGELF
>TRBJ2-7|TRBV6-5
ASRHKRESSYEQY
>TRBJ2-5|TRBV5-1
ASSLAGGSQETQY
>TRBJ2-7|TRBV2
ARSGTGPYEQY
>TRBJ1-1|TRBV15
ATSRGGGEAF
>TRBJ2-5|TRBV5-1
ASSLTQETQY
>TRBJ2-2|TRBV21-1
ASSSVMYETVKNTGELF